Presented here are 9 T cell receptor beta chains from one specimen sequenced in a study of long-term antiretroviral therapy in people with HIV. The assay used was immunoSEQ (version v3.0), run at survey level. Here immunoSEQ multiplex PCR was the method, and the copy in TCRdb shows in-frame clones only, minus some. The sample holds about 36,000 clones, 75% to 85% seen once. The source material was unsorted PBMCs, sampled 3.4 years after starting antiretroviral therapy. The receptors were sampled from a young man with HIV.

This clone appeared once. The chain employs TRBV5-4 and TRBJ2-2; TRBD1 agrees at 11 bases. CDR1 is SGHNT, CDR2 YYREEE, per germline (reference sequence). CDR3 size: 15 residues. Trimming removed 4 bases from V and 4 bases from J; junction bases left unmatched: 3. CDR3 protein: CASSLGTGGTGELFF. The CDR3 DNA follows: TGTGCCAGCAGCCTCGGGACAGGGGGCACCGGGGAGCTGTTTTTT.

V and J are TRBV4-3 and TRBJ2-1; D unclear. Germline V CDR1 and CDR2: LGHNA, YSLEER. V was shortened by 0 bases and J by 0 bases, with 18 bases between the two germline ends. The length of the CDR3 is 19 residues. The CDR3: CASSQDIILEDRSYNEQFF. DNA for the CDR3: TGCGCCAGCAGCCAAGATATTATCCTGGAAGATCGCTCCTACAATGAGCAGTTCTTC.

This clone appeared once. V and J are TRBV5-4 and TRBJ2-5; 8 bases align to TRBD2. The CDR3 covers 14 residues. Looked up from germline, CDR1 is SGHNT and CDR2 is YYREEE (reference sequence). V shed 0 bases, J shed 12 bases, and the junction held 10 bases outside the gene matches. This chain's CDR3 is CASSLELAEPAKYF. For the CDR3, the DNA is TGTGCCAGCAGCTTGGAACTAGCGGAACCCGCGAAGTACTTC.

The chain links TRBV6-1 to TRBJ2-7, with 7 positions matching TRBD1. V trimming: 5 bases; J trimming: 6 bases; junction bases outside the gene matches: 7. CDR1 and CDR2 from the germline V gene are MNHNS and SASEGT. This CDR3 comprises 13 residues. The CDR3 region is CASSRDRASEQYF. The CDR3 DNA reads as TGTGCCAGCAGTAGAGACAGGGCTTCCGAGCAGTACTTC.

The chain links TRBV10-3 to TRBJ1-5, with D uncertain. Per the germline V gene, CDR1 is ENHRY and CDR2 is SYGVKD. The CDR3 length is 13 residues. The ends were cut back, 0 bases at V and 5 bases at J, with 5 bases in the middle. Here the CDR3 DNA reads TGTGCCATCAGTGAGTCCAGTGATCAGCCCCAGCATTTT. This sequence encodes CAISESSDQPQHF.

The V call is TRBV19, the J call TRBJ2-7; tentatively, D is TRBD1 or TRBD2 (5 bases each). CDR1 and CDR2 from the germline V gene are LNHDA and SQIVND (reference sequence). Trimming left V 6 bases short and J 1 base short, with 10 bases between. The CDR3 is made up of 13 amino acids. The CDR3 DNA is TGTGCCAGTAGAGGGACGGTATCCTACGAGCAGTACTTC. It yields the protein CASRGTVSYEQYF.

V gene TRBV11-3 combines with J gene TRBJ2-1; D perhaps matches TRBD2 (5 bases). The germline V gene encodes CDR1 SGHNT and CDR2 YENEEA. Deletions cut 5 bases from V and 8 bases from J, with 13 bases between. The CDR3 runs to 13 residues. DNA of the CDR3: TGTGCCAGCAGCCGAACTAGAGTTGATGAGCAGTTCTTC. Protein sequence: CASSRTRVDEQFF. Based on the CDR3 plus reference TRBV11-3 and TRBJ2-1, the full variable domain is EAGVVQSPRYKIIEKKQPVAFWCNPISGHNTLYWYLQNLGQGPELLIRYENEEAVDDSQLPKDRFSAERLKGVDSTLKIQPAELGDSAVYLCASSRTRVDEQFFGPGTRLTVL.

J is TRBJ2-5 and V is TRBV5-6, with D unclear. V was cut by 3 bases and J by 5 bases, with 11 bases left in between. CDR1 and CDR2 (germline): SGHDT, YYEEEE. The CDR3 is 13 residues long. The CDR3 nucleotides are TGTGCCAGCAGCTCTTTGGACGTGGAGACCCAGTACTTC. Residues: CASSSLDVETQYF.

The rearrangement uses TRBV27 and TRBJ1-1; 8 positions agree with TRBD1. V lost 3 bases and J lost 3; bases outside the gene matches: 3. Germline CDR1 MNHEY, CDR2 SMNVEV (reference sequence). The CDR3 totals 14 residues. The CDR3 DNA follows: TGTGCCAGCAGTTTCGACAGGGGTGACACTGAAGCTTTCTTT. It codes for CASSFDRGDTEAFF.